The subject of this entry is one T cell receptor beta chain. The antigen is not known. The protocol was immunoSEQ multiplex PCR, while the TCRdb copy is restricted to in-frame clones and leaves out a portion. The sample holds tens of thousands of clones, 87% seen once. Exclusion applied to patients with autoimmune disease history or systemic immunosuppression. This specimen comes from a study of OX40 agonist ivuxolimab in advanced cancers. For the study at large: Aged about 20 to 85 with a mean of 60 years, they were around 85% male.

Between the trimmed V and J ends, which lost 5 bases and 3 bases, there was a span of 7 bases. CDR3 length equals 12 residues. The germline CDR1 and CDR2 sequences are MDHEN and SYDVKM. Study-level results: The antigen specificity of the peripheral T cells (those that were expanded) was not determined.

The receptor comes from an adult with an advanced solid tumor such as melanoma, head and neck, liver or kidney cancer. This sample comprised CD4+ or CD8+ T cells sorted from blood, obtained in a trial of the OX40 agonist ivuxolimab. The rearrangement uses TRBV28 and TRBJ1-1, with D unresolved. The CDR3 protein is CASSLRDTEAFF. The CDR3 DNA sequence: TGTGCCAGCAGTCTCCGGGACACTGAAGCTTTCTTT. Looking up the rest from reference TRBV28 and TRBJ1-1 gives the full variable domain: DVKVTQSSRYLVKRTGEKVFLECVQDMDHENMFWYRQDPGLGLRLIYFSYDVKMKEKGDIPEGYSVSREKKERFSLILESASTNQTSMYLCASSLRDTEAFFGQGTRLTVV.